This entry concerns a single T cell receptor beta chain. Its antigen remains undetermined. The record has no base qualities; no much larger clone is one base away. The source of the sample is a study of T cell changes during pregnancy in multiple sclerosis (dated by TCRdb to between 2018 and 2021). General notes on the study: The study examined how the T cell repertoire changed over the course of pregnancy in women with multiple sclerosis.

Library prep was done by the immunoSEQ multiplex PCR assay. TCRdb took over this immuneACCESS table, retaining in-frame rearrangements with V and J assigned. Such tables are incomplete; in checked studies, under half of the missing clones stem from an unresolved V gene, and the remainder is unexplained. Here the sample has 60,000 or so clones; roughly nine tenths occur a single time. The ten top clones hold about 0.9% of the sample. The sample was peripheral blood, taken before pregnancy. The source is a female donor with multiple sclerosis, enrolled in a pregnancy study.

The DNA reads TGTGCCAGCAGCTTAGGCGGGTGGGGCGGGGGGCGGATCAATGAGCAGTTCTTC. This yields the protein CASSLGGWGGGRINEQFF. Rearrangement joined TRBV13 to TRBJ2-1, and 8 junctional nucleotides match TRBD2. V lost 0 bases and J lost 6 bases, and the count of bases not matched to a germline gene is 13. CDR1 and CDR2 are read off the germline V gene (reference sequence) as PRHDT and FYEKMQ. From the cysteine up to the phenylalanine, the CDR3 has a length of 18 residues. Solely the CDR3 DNA is kept, with 54 bases framed from the first base. The full variable domain, completed from the reference TRBV13 and TRBJ2-1 proteins outside the CDR3, reads AAGVIQSPRHLIKEKRETATLKCYPIPRHDTVYWYQQGPGQDPQFLISFYEKMQSDKGSIPDRFSAQQFSDYHSELNMSSLELGDSALYFCASSLGGWGGGRINEQFFGPGTRLTVL.